This TCR beta chain was identified during a study of T cell repertoires in cytomegalovirus infection. This clonotype was seen at least ten times. The V gene's germline CDR1 is SGHDT and CDR2 YYEEEE. This CDR3 has 15 residues. Deletions cut 6 bases from V and 8 bases from J, with 20 bases between. TCRdb re-called the reads through MiXCR, storing one row per CDR3 protein. Among 600,000 to 800,000 distinct CDR3 sequences listed, 24% were seen once. Material: CD8+ T cells from PBMCs. This sequence joins TRBV5-6 and TRBJ1-4; the D gene is possibly TRBD1 (5 bases). The sequence was obtained from a human donor in good health (CMV status not recorded). Some clones in this sample may be carry-over from other donors' samples. This chain's CDR3 is CASTRLAGPTEKLFF. The CDR3 coding sequence is TGTGCCAGCACCCGTCTCGCAGGGCCCACCGAAAAACTGTTTTTT.